This T cell receptor beta chain was profiled in a study of cytomegalovirus exposure and HLA in healthy donors listed by TCRdb under 2017. About the investigation overall: An earlier analysis of some 600 of the donors reported 276 Gb of sequence data and 95 million to 140 million unique TCR beta sequences obtained from around 190 million T cells. The study used immunosequencing to profile the T cell repertoires of 600 to 850 subjects and linked those repertoires to cytomegalovirus serostatus. All discovery cohort repertoires had been generated using a single sequencing platform. On average, 235,054 unique TCR beta nucleotide sequences were sequenced per donor among a few hundred genotyped donors of the cohort, with roughly 18% of those sequences being non-productive. Both class I and class II loci were covered by HLA typing, at four-digit resolution. The study was designed to test whether signatures of past pathogen exposure could be identified by cataloging public T cell receptors. To study patterns of TCR occurrence, a later analysis re-analyzed previously published TCR beta repertoires from around 700 donors and added high-resolution HLA genotyping. Donor age, sex, ethnicity and CMV serostatus were compiled alongside the repertoire data. A later genetic analysis used genome-wide SNP genotypes for about three fifths of the 666 donors, treating that subset as a discovery cohort. Along with the 666-subject first cohort, a separate validation cohort of over 90 different subjects was used. The number of typed donors differed by locus: roughly 629-640 for A, B, C, DRB1 and DQB1; some 540 for DQA1; 606 for DPA1; and some 450 for DPB1. An earlier analysis of approximately 500 of the donors applied high-throughput TCR beta sequencing to assess whether each TCR beta V gene segment acted as functional or pseudogenic. The study combined high-throughput TCR immunosequencing, statistical association of individual TCRs with disease status, and machine learning to predict cytomegalovirus infection status. In the later analysis, no new phenotypic data were used to find candidate immune exposures; instead, reliance was placed on TCR beta sequences and their occurrence across donors. About 300 gigabases of sequencing data and tens of millions of unique TCR sequences were included in an early release covering about 700 HLA-typed donors. A handful of DR-DQ haplotypes were handled as single units for association and clustering because linkage in the cohort was strong. The genetic ancestry cluster associated with self-reported Caucasian donors included approximately 85% of the roughly 400 genotyped donors. Here is what the overall study found, with its caveats: Presence/absence analyses assumed roughly uniform sequencing depth across donors, an assumption that may not hold. Because HLA typing was missing for some donors at each locus, association tests included only the typed subset. The cohort was sequenced for TCR beta chains only, and without alpha or paired-chain data the features that could be detected were limited. An earlier analysis of approximately 590 of the donors showed that most TCR beta V segments appeared in productive rearrangements either about 87% or about 30% of the time, which broadly matched IMGT annotations. According to a later analysis, most CMV-associated TCR beta chains appeared to be HLA-restricted, and the HLA associations seemed to be driven largely by CMV exposure. About 17 rarely observed V segments, including chromosome 9 orphons, were excluded from the earlier analysis of a few hundred of the donors because counts were too low. Cytomegalovirus status was reported to be diagnosed by the classifier with high specificity and sensitivity in both the original and validation cohorts. Strong co-occurrence of HLA alleles, especially DR and DQ, made assigning TCR associations to individual alleles difficult. A total of 150 to 200 TCR beta chains were listed by the study as associated with cytomegalovirus. The 87-base-pair reads could not distinguish some IMGT-functional V segments, including TRBV6-2 and TRBV6-3, so those segments were excluded. Correlated functional status among segregating V segments might be attributable to linkage disequilibrium, but an unknown experimental factor could not be ruled out. A further reported finding was that TCR beta sequences accurately predicted the HLA-A and HLA-B alleles for most subjects in the first cohort. At a false discovery rate of 0.05, a later analysis linked about 16,000 TCR beta sequences to specific HLA alleles. In a later analysis, TCR association rates were found to vary across HLA loci, with the most associated TCRs seen for DRB1 alleles and the fewest for HLA-C alleles. Compared with equally common non-associated chains, HLA-associated TCR beta chains in a later analysis were more clonally expanded and had lower generation probabilities. For the cohort, immune exposure information was limited to CMV serostatus. An association between a missense DCLRE1C variant and V-gene and J-gene trimming of TCR beta chains was found in a later genetic analysis and replicated in an independent cohort. A later analysis reported that several top co-occurrence clusters appeared linked to parvovirus B19, influenza, CMV and Epstein-Barr virus. While some public TCRs were present in many individuals, most TCR sequences turned up only very rarely across donors. It was suggested by the authors that the approach could potentially be generalized to other disease states and immunological phenotypes. A later genetic analysis reported fewer N-insertions in productive TCRs among donors in an Asian-associated ancestry cluster than the roughly 700-donor mean. A few of the identified cytomegalovirus-associated TCR beta chains were confirmed in vitro to be specific for cytomegalovirus antigens. A cluster of highly shared sequence variants was judged likely to represent a technical artifact of the sequencing pipeline.

Comments on this clone: What antigen it recognizes has not been identified. Base qualities are not provided; no much larger clone lies one nucleotide away.

Libraries were prepared through the immunoSEQ multiplex PCR assay. For the multiplex PCR, a mixture combining 60 forward primers for TCR Vbeta segments and 13 reverse primers for TCR Jbeta segments was used. Amplification of the CDR3 region of rearranged TCR beta genes was performed with a multiplex PCR assay on genomic DNA. The Illumina HiSeq System was used to sequence the amplified TCR beta libraries as 87-base-pair reads. The authors' pipeline ran thus. In a later analysis, roughly 80 million unique TCR beta chains were counted across the roughly 610 repertoires, and roughly 11 million of these chains were shared by at least two donors. To remove PCR and sequencing errors, raw reads were error-corrected and collapsed into unique sequences using a nearest-neighbor algorithm that merged closely related sequences. Alignment of CDR3 sequences to IMGT reference sequences was used to assign V, D and J gene segments. For a sequence to be retained, a match of at least six nucleotides to both a V gene segment and a J gene segment was required. Rearrangements were classified as productive when the CDR3 lacked stop codons and remained in frame with V and J, and all other rearrangements were classified as non-productive. Following IMGT convention, CDR3 was defined as the stretch from the second conserved V-encoded cysteine up to the conserved J-encoded phenylalanine. Sequences without an unambiguous match to a single V gene segment were excluded from the earlier analysis of 500 to 700 of the donors. In an earlier analysis of several hundred of the donors, V segments were called functional above 56.7% productive rearrangements and were called segregating when the between-donor standard deviation exceeded 5%. A statistical classification framework was developed to diagnose cytomegalovirus status using the catalog of TCR beta chain sequences. V and J gene assignment, in a later analysis, came from comparing TCR nucleotide sequences with IMGT/GENE-DB human TR gene sequences. In a later analysis, CDR3 sequences and most-parsimonious VDJ recombination scenarios were assigned using the TCRdist pipeline. In a later analysis, each TCR beta chain was defined by its CDR3 amino acid sequence together with its V-gene family, and reads without a unique V-gene family were excluded. A later analysis removed 592 highly shared, low-generation-probability nucleotide sequences to deal with suspected cross-contamination and a sequencing artifact. A later analysis calculated a clonal expansion index for each public chain from normalized within-repertoire ranks of inferred template counts. In a later analysis, generation probabilities were computed with a VDJ recombination model fitted to out-of-frame rearrangements, and the resulting probabilities were checked against IGoR. A later analysis scored TCR-TCR, TCR-HLA and TCR-CMV co-occurrence with hypergeometric tests, applying a repertoire-size bias correction to TCR pairs. False discovery rates were estimated in a later analysis by permuting HLA or CMV assignments 20 times. In a later analysis, co-occurring TCRs were grouped using DBSCAN, with TCRdist sequence similarity added in when clustering inside HLA-allele-positive subsets. Repertoires with fewer than 30,000 or more than 120,000 public chains, plus five repertoires with anomalous nucleotide sharing, were excluded from co-occurrence clustering. TCRdb carries this immuneACCESS record with in-frame sequences only. Its versions omit some clonotypes, under half of them owing to an unresolved V gene in the studies checked, with the rest unexplained. V, J and clone size derive from that table, while D and trimming were established from the DNA sequence. The sample table records around 120,000 clones; less than 85% of these occur just once. 2% to 3% of the sample goes to the ten largest clones.

V has 7 bases trimmed and J has 2 bases trimmed; junction bases matching no gene number 3. CDR1 and CDR2 were assigned from the germline V gene (reference sequence) as MNHEY and SMNVEV. Inclusive of the bounding cysteine and phenylalanine, the CDR3 is 13 residues long. The DNA shown is the 39-base CDR3, in frame from base 1. In total, just over 650 healthy bone marrow donors made up the cohort. Cohort members were all nominally healthy when sampled, although unrecorded immune exposures were likely present. The donor tested CMV seronegative, placing the donor among the 352 seronegative members of the cohort. Each donor provided a peripheral blood sample, and peripheral blood mononuclear cells were used for TCR beta sequencing. The Qiagen DNeasy Blood Extraction Kit was used to extract genomic DNA from the blood cell samples.

The chain uses TRBV27 and TRBJ2-3; 7 of the junction bases match TRBD2. The origin of this receptor is a man between 25 and 39 years old in good health and CMV-seronegative. The sequencing input was PBMCs. The CDR3 reads as follows: CASTGTNTDTQYF. The base sequence is TGTGCCAGCACCGGGACTAACACAGATACGCAGTATTTT.